These 7 T cell receptor beta chains were all obtained from the same sample, sequenced in a study of shared clonotypes between healthy human individuals. Sequencing was performed with immunoSEQ multiplex PCR; in TCRdb, only in-frame clones are kept and a portion is missing. The table lists over a million clones, about three quarters of them singletons. Material for sequencing was memory CD4+ T cells sorted from blood. Documented subset: CD45RA-negative fraction. The receptors originated from a man younger than 30 in good health.

The chain is built from TRBV28 and TRBJ1-3, with a tentative D call TRBD1 (6 bases). The CDR3 spans 13 residues. V lost 6 bases, J lost 4 bases, and 10 bases lay in between. From germline, CDR1 is MDHEN and CDR2 SYDVKM. The CDR3 bases are TGTGCCAGCAGCACAGGGATAGGAAACACCATATATTTT. This sequence encodes CASSTGIGNTIYF.

The gene calls are TRBV29-1 and TRBJ2-3, with 9 bases aligning to TRBD1. J gave up 0 bases and V 6 bases, and 10 bases lay outside the gene matches. CDR1 is SQVTM and CDR2 is ANQGSEA in the germline V gene. The CDR3 loop spans 16 amino acids. The CDR3 here is CSVSKPGQGSTDTQYF. The CDR3 DNA reads as TGCAGCGTCTCTAAACCGGGACAGGGCAGCACAGATACGCAGTATTTT.

On this clone itself: This CDR3 is also generated by other DNA sequences in the sample. This chain joins TRBV29-1 and TRBJ2-7; TRBD1 agrees at 8 bases. The germline V gene has CDR1 SQVTM and CDR2 ANQGSEA. The CDR3 length is 12 residues. The junction had 4 bases not matched to a gene; V was cut back by 5 bases and J by 4 bases. The CDR3 sequence is CSVRTGRYEQYF. The CDR3 nucleotides are TGCAGCGTTCGGACAGGGAGATACGAGCAGTACTTC.

This clone was seen once. The rearrangement joins TRBV29-1 to TRBJ2-1; no definite D call. The V gene lost 1 base and the J gene lost 10 bases, with 8 bases spanning the gap. Germline V CDR1 and CDR2: SQVTM, ANQGSEA. CDR3 size: 11 residues. The CDR3 loop reads CSVEVGREQFF. In nucleotides, the CDR3 is TGCAGCGTTGAAGTGGGTAGGGAGCAGTTCTTC.

This rearrangement joins TRBV2 to TRBJ2-5; maybe TRBD1 (5 bases). The J call may be faulty, since TRBJ2-7 better matches the DNA end. The CDR3 spans 12 residues. Germline values: CDR1 SNHLY, CDR2 FYNNEI. The CDR3 sequence is CASSDQGYEQYF. DNA of the CDR3: TGTGCCAGCAGTGATCAGGGATACGAGCAGTACTTC.

The V gene is TRBV5-6, the J gene TRBJ2-7, with TRBD1 matching 7 bases. V dropped 4 bases and J dropped 6; count of bases not matched to a gene: 19. Germline values: CDR1 SGHDT, CDR2 YYEEEE. CDR3 length: 17 amino acids. The CDR3: CASSIGSLKGQRGEQYF. CDR3 DNA: TGTGCCAGCAGCATTGGATCCTTAAAGGGACAGCGTGGCGAGCAGTACTTC.

Concerning this clone itself: A much bigger clone sits one base away, suggesting this may be a read error. The chain combines TRBV7-3 with TRBJ1-6; 7 bases align to TRBD1. J gave up 4 bases and V 5 bases, and 2 bases lay outside the gene matches. The germline V gene encodes CDR1 SGHTA and CDR2 FQGTGA. This CDR3 has 14 amino acids. For the CDR3, the DNA is TGTGCCAGCAGCGAGGGACAGTATAATTCACCCCTCCACTTT. Encoded protein: CASSEGQYNSPLHF.